Below are 21 T cell receptor beta chains sequenced from a single sample in a study of siplizumab effects on memory and regulatory T cells. Generated by immunoSEQ multiplex PCR, the TCRdb table keeps only in-frame clones and is missing some. The top ten hold approximately 1.7% of the sample, which has 70,000 or so clones, 88% seen once. The sequenced sample consisted of Tregs sorted from blood. The receptors were sampled from a human donor in good health.

The chain combines TRBV15 with TRBJ2-5, with D perhaps matching TRBD1 or TRBD2 (6 bases each). V shed 3 bases and J shed 4 bases, with 12 bases lying between them. The germline CDR1 and CDR2 sequences are LNHNV and YYDKDF (reference sequence). This CDR3 is built from 14 residues. This CDR3 is CATSSGGTSETQYF. CDR3 nucleotide sequence: TGTGCCACCAGCAGTGGGGGGACATCAGAGACCCAGTACTTC.

J is TRBJ1-1 and V is TRBV9; TRBD1 matches 7 bases. The CDR3 runs to 14 residues. Germline V CDR1 and CDR2: SGDLS, YYNGEE. With V trimmed by 0 bases and J by 11 bases, 10 bases remained unmatched. The CDR3 sequence is CASSVGPDRVRAFF. Here the CDR3 DNA reads TGTGCCAGCAGCGTAGGCCCAGACAGGGTTCGCGCTTTCTTT.

DNA of the CDR3: TGTGCCAGCAGCCCCCTCGGCGCCTCCGGGACAGGGTATTCCTACGAGCAGTACTTC. It codes for CASSPLGASGTGYSYEQYF. This sequence joins TRBV7-2 and TRBJ2-7; 9 bases line up with TRBD1. In germline, CDR1 is SGHTA, CDR2 FQGNSA. The CDR3 is 19 residues long. Trimming at V came to 5 bases and at J to 1 base, leaving 18 bases not matched to a gene.

This sequence joins TRBV5-5 and TRBJ1-1, with D possibly being TRBD1 (5 bases). This CDR3 is built from 14 residues. CDR1 is SGHKS, CDR2 YYEKEE, per germline (reference sequence). V gave up 4 bases and J gave up 3 bases, with 13 bases separating them. The DNA for the CDR3 is TGTGCCAGCAGCCGAGGGGACGGAGACACTGAAGCTTTCTTT. It specifies CASSRGDGDTEAFF.

CDR3 residues: CASSTSGAPYEQYF. The CDR3 region has the DNA TGTGCCAGCAGTACCTCAGGGGCCCCTTACGAGCAGTACTTC. The chain employs TRBV6-6 and TRBJ2-7; D may be TRBD1 (6 bases). Germline V gives CDR1 MNHNY, CDR2 SVGAGI (reference sequence). The CDR3 is 14 residues long. Trimming stripped 5 bases from V and 4 bases from J, with 15 bases between.

The chain combines TRBV7-9 with TRBJ1-2; D is ambiguous. CDR1 and CDR2 (germline): SEHNR, FQNEAQ (reference sequence). CDR3 length equals 15 residues. Trimming removed 5 bases at V and 5 bases at J, with 18 bases between. CDR3 sequence: CASSGPGDRRYGYTF. The CDR3 DNA sequence: TGTGCCAGCAGCGGGCCGGGCGATCGGAGATATGGCTACACCTTC. Together with reference TRBV7-9 and TRBJ1-2, the CDR3 gives the full variable domain: DTGVSQNPRHKITKRGQNVTFRCDPISEHNRLYWYRQTLGQGPEFLTYFQNEAQLEKSRLLSDRFSAERPKGSFSTLEIQRTEQGDSAMYLCASSGPGDRRYGYTFGSGTRLTVV.

This chain uses TRBV5-1 with TRBJ2-1; 7 bases agree with TRBD2. Trimming cost V 3 bases and J 10 bases; bases outside gene matches: 7. The CDR3 covers 13 residues. CDR1 is SGHRS, CDR2 YFSETQ, per germline. The CDR3 reads CASSYFPGGEQFF. CDR3 DNA: TGCGCCAGCAGCTATTTTCCGGGAGGCGAGCAGTTCTTC.

The rearrangement joins TRBV9 to TRBJ2-2; maybe TRBD2 (5 bases). This CDR3 spans 13 amino acids. Germline loops: CDR1 SGDLS, CDR2 YYNGEE. The V end lost 0 bases, the J end lost 8 bases, and 8 bases lay between the germline ends. The DNA of the CDR3 is TGTGCCAGCAGCGTAGACGGGAAAGGGGAGCTGTTTTTT. It translates to CASSVDGKGELFF.

V and J are TRBV14 and TRBJ1-1; D ambiguous. V was cut by 2 bases and J by 5 bases, with 18 bases left in between. Germline CDR1 is SGHDN and CDR2 is FVKESK. The CDR3 contains 16 residues. The CDR3 DNA reads TGTGCCAGCAGCCAATCTGGGGATTGGTCGAGAACTGAAGCTTTCTTT. This gives the protein CASSQSGDWSRTEAFF.

The chain has TRBV19 and TRBJ1-5, with 11 bases that match TRBD1. The CDR3 extends over 15 amino acids. The germline gives CDR1 LNHDA, CDR2 SQIVND (reference sequence). Germline trimming cut 5 bases from V and 7 bases from J; bases unmatched to any gene: 7. This CDR3 reads CASSFSGQGGQPQHF. In DNA, the CDR3 is TGTGCCAGTAGTTTCTCGGGACAGGGGGGGCAGCCCCAGCATTTT.

The DNA of the CDR3 is TGTGCCAGCAGTTTGGTGACTAGCCGTGTCAATGAGCAGTTCTTC. It codes for CASSLVTSRVNEQFF. The genes are TRBV27 and TRBJ2-1; the match to TRBD2 covers 7 bases. The CDR3 consists of 15 residues. The junction had 8 bases not matched to a gene; V was cut back by 3 bases and J by 6 bases. Per germline, CDR1 MNHEY and CDR2 SMNVEV (reference sequence).

The chain links TRBV11-1 to TRBJ2-1; a possible D gene is TRBD1 (7 bases). Germline CDR1 SGHAT, CDR2 FQDESV (reference sequence). Trimming cost V 5 bases and J 3 bases, with 14 bases left between them. The CDR3 length is 15 residues. CDR3 coding DNA: TGTGCCAGCAGCCCGGGGGACAGTTACTACAATGAGCAGTTCTTC. The encoded protein is CASSPGDSYYNEQFF.

The rearrangement uses TRBV30 and TRBJ1-4; 9 bases align to TRBD1. Germline values: CDR1 GTSNPN, CDR2 SVGIG (reference sequence). The CDR3 loop spans 14 amino acids. V shed 4 bases and J 6 bases; nucleotides not matched to a gene: 6. For the CDR3, the DNA is TGTGCCTGGACCTTAGGGACAGGGCATGAAAAACTGTTTTTT. This encodes CAWTLGTGHEKLFF.

This clone has only one observation. The J gene is TRBJ2-7, the V gene TRBV14; 7 bases line up with TRBD1. V was clipped by 4 bases and J by 1 base; unmatched bases: 4. The CDR3 is 14 amino acids. Germline V gives CDR1 SGHDN, CDR2 FVKESK. In nucleotides, the CDR3 is TGTGCCAGCAGCCCTGACAGGGTTTCCTACGAGCAGTACTTC. Protein product: CASSPDRVSYEQYF.

This chain uses TRBV28 with TRBJ2-1; 8 bases map to TRBD2. Trimming removed 8 bases from V and 5 bases from J; junction bases left unmatched: 11. This CDR3 comprises 15 residues. In germline, CDR1 is MDHEN, CDR2 SYDVKM. This CDR3 is CASVISGTRDNEQFF. CDR3 nucleotide sequence: TGTGCCAGCGTTATCTCCGGGACTAGGGACAATGAGCAGTTCTTC.

The chain couples TRBV18 to TRBJ2-1; D call uncertain. V gave up 2 bases and J gave up 0 bases, with 8 bases separating them. This CDR3 is built from 15 residues. The V gene's germline CDR1 is KGHSH and CDR2 LQKENI. The DNA of the CDR3 is TGTGCCAGCTCACCAAGAGTGGACTCCTACAATGAGCAGTTCTTC. Translation: CASSPRVDSYNEQFF.

The chain links TRBV6-1 to TRBJ1-1; no clear D gene. Germline V gives CDR1 MNHNS, CDR2 SASEGT. V was trimmed by 6 bases and J by 1 base, leaving 12 bases between them. This CDR3 comprises 14 residues. CDR3 bases: TGTGCCAGCAGCTACGGACGAGAGAACACTGAAGCTTTCTTT. Its translation: CASSYGRENTEAFF.

The chain employs TRBV19 and TRBJ1-5; D call uncertain. CDR3 length equals 14 residues. Trimming took 0 bases from V and 7 from J, leaving 10 bases between them. CDR1 is LNHDA, CDR2 SQIVND, per germline (reference sequence). The CDR3 loop is CASSIDRGGQPQHF. DNA of the CDR3: TGTGCCAGTAGTATAGATCGGGGTGGCCAGCCCCAGCATTTT. The complete variable domain, with remaining parts taken from reference TRBV19 and TRBJ1-5, reads DGGITQSPKYLFRKEGQNVTLSCEQNLNHDAMYWYRQDPGQGLRLIYYSQIVNDFQKGDIAEGYSVSREKKESFPLTVTSAQKNPTAFYLCASSIDRGGQPQHFGDGTRLSIL.

The sample holds a few counts of this clone. The V and J genes are TRBV6-6 and TRBJ2-7; D call uncertain. V lost 6 bases, J lost 3 bases, and 15 bases lay in between. The CDR3 spans 14 residues. The V gene's germline CDR1 is MNHNY and CDR2 SVGAGI (reference sequence). The CDR3 here is CASSVAATHYEQYF. The DNA for the CDR3 is TGTGCCAGCAGCGTTGCGGCAACGCACTACGAGCAGTACTTC.

The table lists this clone with a count of one. The chain has TRBV27 and TRBJ1-5, with D unclear. The CDR3 spans 15 residues. Trimming took 5 bases from V and 0 from J, leaving 11 bases between them. Germline loops: CDR1 MNHEY, CDR2 SMNVEV (reference sequence). The CDR3, as DNA: TGTGCCAGCAGTCCCTTAGGGCATAGCAATCAGCCCCAGCATTTT. Protein product: CASSPLGHSNQPQHF.

The chain uses TRBV19 and TRBJ1-1, with D uncertain. The CDR3 extends over 13 amino acids. V was cut by 1 base and J by 8 bases, with 11 bases left in between. In germline, CDR1 is LNHDA, CDR2 SQIVND (reference sequence). The CDR3: CASSIAYPTEAFF. CDR3 DNA: TGTGCCAGTAGTATAGCGTACCCTACCGAAGCTTTCTTT. Full variable domain (outside the CDR3, taken from reference TRBV19 and TRBJ1-1): DGGITQSPKYLFRKEGQNVTLSCEQNLNHDAMYWYRQDPGQGLRLIYYSQIVNDFQKGDIAEGYSVSREKKESFPLTVTSAQKNPTAFYLCASSIAYPTEAFFGQGTRLTVV.